The rows below give T cell receptor beta chains drawn from one sample of a study of T cell responses to AZD1222 COVID-19 vaccine. TCRdb's table, derived via immunoSEQ multiplex PCR, lists solely in-frame clones and lacks some. The data contain approximately 140,000 clones, less than 95% of them seen just once; the ten biggest clones take up around 3.6%. This sample comprised peripheral blood, obtained on day 0 of AZD1222 vaccination. These receptor sequences come from an adult in good health. The CDR3 runs from the conserved cysteine through the conserved F or W. D genes are given only for firm matches. Rows may omit the clone size; those that give it use once, few, many or a size class.

D	V	size	J	DNA	CDR3
TRBD1	TRBV15	.	TRBJ1-4	TGTGCCACCACCTGGGACAGGGGGAATGAAAAACTGTTTTTT	CATTWDRGNEKLFF
.	TRBV7-2	.	TRBJ1-1	TGTGCCAGCAGCTTAAGAGGGGAAACTGAAGCTTTCTTT	CASSLRGETEAFF
.	TRBV11-2	.	TRBJ1-6	TGTGCCAGCAGCCCGGGACGGAATTCACCCCTCCACTTT	CASSPGRNSPLHF
TRBD1	TRBV11-2	.	TRBJ2-7	TGTGCCAGCAGCTTAGAAGGGACAGGGGGAAGCGAGCAGTACTTC	CASSLEGTGGSEQYF
TRBD1	TRBV18	.	TRBJ2-7	TGTGCCAGCTCACCTGGACAGGGAAACTCCTACGAGCAGTACTTC	CASSPGQGNSYEQYF
TRBD2	TRBV5-4	few	TRBJ2-1	TGTGCCAGCAAACCAGCGGGAGCGAGTGAGCAGTTCTTC	CASKPAGASEQFF
TRBD1	TRBV30	.	TRBJ1-2	TGTGCCTGGACCAGGACAGGGAGCGGCTACACCTTC	CAWTRTGSGYTF
.	TRBV5-1	.	TRBJ1-4	TGCGCCAGCAGCGGGACACCAACTAATGAAAAACTGTTTTTT	CASSGTPTNEKLFF
TRBD2	TRBV3-1/TRBV3-2	.	TRBJ2-5	TGTGCCAGCAGCCAGGTTTTCGTGCTAGCGGGAGAAGAGACCCAGTACTTC	CASSQVFVLAGEETQYF
.	TRBV15	.	TRBJ2-1	TGTGCCACCAGCAGCCCTAGGGGTGTATCGAATGAGCAGTTCTTC	CATSSPRGVSNEQFF
TRBD2	TRBV5-6	.	TRBJ2-1	TGTGCCAGCAGCTCCCTAGCGGCATTGGGGCGCAATGAGCAGTTCTTC	CASSSLAALGRNEQFF
.	TRBV5-5	.	TRBJ1-5	TGTGCCAGCAGCTTGGAAGGGGTACGCAATCAGCCCCAGCATTTT	CASSLEGVRNQPQHF
TRBD1	TRBV5-4	.	TRBJ1-2	TGTGCCAGCAGCTTGACTGACAGGGAGCACTATGGCTACACCTTC	CASSLTDREHYGYTF
TRBD1	TRBV12-3/TRBV12-4	.	TRBJ1-1	TGTGCCAGCAGTGTCAGGGGGACTGAAGCTTTCTTT	CASSVRGTEAFF
TRBD1	TRBV11-2	.	TRBJ1-2	TGTGCCAGCAGCTCAAGACAGGGGTTTGGCTACACCTTC	CASSSRQGFGYTF
TRBD1	TRBV27	.	TRBJ1-5	TGTGCCAGCAGCTGGGGGGGACAGGGTAATCAGCCCCAGCATTTT	CASSWGGQGNQPQHF
.	TRBV11-2	.	TRBJ2-3	TGTGCCAGCAGCTCCATTACTCGCAGATTTACGCAGTATTTT	CASSSITRRFTQYF
TRBD1	TRBV3-1/TRBV3-2	.	TRBJ1-2	TGTGCCAGCAGCCAAGGGACAGGGATAACCTATGGCTACACCTTC	CASSQGTGITYGYTF
.	TRBV29-1	.	TRBJ1-1	TGCAGCGTCCCTGGTTGGGGGGCGAGGACTGAAGCTTTCTTT	CSVPGWGARTEAFF
TRBD2	TRBV5-4	.	TRBJ2-3	TGTGCCAGCAGCACGGGACTAGCAGATACGCAGTATTTT	CASSTGLADTQYF
.	TRBV7-9	.	TRBJ2-2	TGTGCCAGCAGACCAGGTGATATGAACACCGGGGAGCTGTTTTTT	CASRPGDMNTGELFF
TRBD2	TRBV27	.	TRBJ2-3	TGTGCCAGCAGTTTTCGAGCGGGGGGGGCCACAGATACGCAGTATTTT	CASSFRAGGATDTQYF
.	TRBV4-2	.	TRBJ2-3	TGTGCCAGCAGCCAAGAACGTCGTAGCACAGATACGCAGTATTTT	CASSQERRSTDTQYF
.	TRBV28	.	TRBJ2-7	TGTGCCAGCAGTTCCTCATTAGCGTACGAGCAGTACTTC	CASSSSLAYEQYF
.	TRBV6-5	.	TRBJ1-3	TGTGCCAGCAGTTATTCAGCCCCTCCGGGAAACACCATATATTTT	CASSYSAPPGNTIYF
.	TRBV5-1	.	TRBJ2-5	TGCGCCAGCAGCTTTACCTCCGGGTCCCAGGGAGGACAAGAGACCCAGTACTTC	CASSFTSGSQGGQETQYF
.	TRBV5-1	once	TRBJ2-1	TGCGCCAGCAGCTTTACGACTAGCTCCTACAATGAGCAGTTCTTC	CASSFTTSSYNEQFF
.	TRBV6-5	once	TRBJ1-2	TGTGCCAGCAGTTCCGCCGGGGGTTATTATGGCTACACCTTC	CASSSAGGYYGYTF
.	TRBV6-5	.	TRBJ1-2	TGTGCCAGCAGTTACGACGGCAGGGGTTCTGGCTACACCTTC	CASSYDGRGSGYTF
TRBD1	TRBV5-1	.	TRBJ1-2	TGCGCCAGCAGCGAAGACAGGGCCGCTCCTTATGGCTACACCTTC	CASSEDRAAPYGYTF
TRBD1	TRBV18	few	TRBJ1-3	TGTGCCAGCTCCGCCGGGACAGGGATTGGAGACACCATATATTTT	CASSAGTGIGDTIYF
TRBD2	TRBV5-1	.	TRBJ2-5	TGCGCCAGCAGCCTCGGCGGGGGGGAACAAGAGACCCAGTACTTC	CASSLGGGEQETQYF
.	TRBV7-2	many	TRBJ1-6	TGTGCCAGCAGCCCCGGGGCAGGCAGTTCACCCCTCCACTTT	CASSPGAGSSPLHF
.	TRBV4-1	.	TRBJ1-2	TGCGCCAGCAGCCAAGAGGCTAGTCGCTATGGCTACACCTTC	CASSQEASRYGYTF
.	TRBV5-6	.	TRBJ1-2	TGTGCCAGCAGCTTGGGGACGAGGGCCACTAACTATGGCTACACCTTC	CASSLGTRATNYGYTF
.	TRBV6-5	once	TRBJ1-6	TGTGCCAGCAGTCTAGTTGGTTCACCCCTCCACTTT	CASSLVGSPLHF
.	TRBV10-3	.	TRBJ2-3	TGTGCCATCAGTGAGGTGACTGCTAGCACAGATACGCAGTATTTT	CAISEVTASTDTQYF
TRBD2	TRBV11-2	.	TRBJ2-1	TGTGCCAGCAGCCAGGGACTACCCGGGAATGAGCAGTTCTTC	CASSQGLPGNEQFF
.	TRBV7-2	.	TRBJ1-2	TGTGCCAGCAGCCCACGGACAGAACCGGGCTATGGCTACACCTTC	CASSPRTEPGYGYTF
TRBD1	TRBV7-7	.	TRBJ1-1	TGTGCCAGCAGCCCACAGGGGAGCACTGAAGCTTTCTTT	CASSPQGSTEAFF